This is a list of T cell receptor beta chains from one sample in a study of cytomegalovirus exposure and HLA in healthy donors. Using immunoSEQ multiplex PCR, the repertoire was profiled, and TCRdb retains in-frame clones only, with some absent. The sample lists approximately 41,000 clones; about 93% were seen once. Sequencing was performed on PBMCs. The receptor set was obtained from a man aged 18 to 30 in good health and CMV-seronegative. Both conserved end residues are part of each CDR3. Clone size appears in some rows only: once, few, many, or a class for an expanded clone.

V: TRBV7-8
size: NA
J: TRBJ2-3
CDR3: CASSFGQLLGDTQYF

V: TRBV30
size: NA
J: TRBJ2-1
CDR3: CAWSEDSRPYNEQFF

V: TRBV5-1
size: NA
J: TRBJ1-1
CDR3: CASSLGQDRLTRAEAFF

V: TRBV28
size: NA
J: TRBJ1-3
CDR3: CASSSYSGNTIYF

V: TRBV5-1
size: once
J: TRBJ1-1
CDR3: CASGLGNTEAFF

V: TRBV7-9
size: NA
J: TRBJ2-3
CDR3: CASSLGGAGYTDTQYF

V: TRBV18
size: NA
J: TRBJ1-2
CDR3: CASSPDRGPYGYTF

V: TRBV28
size: few
J: TRBJ2-1
CDR3: CATWRGANYNEQFF

V: TRBV30
size: few
J: TRBJ1-1
CDR3: CAGTVANTEAFF

V: TRBV7-9
size: NA
J: TRBJ2-7
CDR3: CASRDSLSYEQYF

V: TRBV5-1
size: NA
J: TRBJ2-2
CDR3: CASSLAPQGAGTGELFF

V: TRBV27
size: NA
J: TRBJ2-7
CDR3: CASRSAGTGPLF

V: TRBV19
size: NA
J: TRBJ2-5
CDR3: CASSISSRLGEETQYF

V: TRBV9
size: NA
J: TRBJ2-7
CDR3: CASSVGVESYEQYF

V: TRBV19
size: NA
J: TRBJ2-1
CDR3: CASSIGSSGRAYNEQFF

V: TRBV13
size: NA
J: TRBJ1-1
CDR3: CASSFLTAFF

V: TRBV7-8
size: NA
J: TRBJ1-5
CDR3: CASSLVTGGGQPQHF

V: TRBV7-2
size: NA
J: TRBJ2-7
CDR3: CASSFTGIYEQYF

V: TRBV10-1
size: NA
J: TRBJ2-3
CDR3: CASSASSESDTQYF

V: TRBV7-6
size: NA
J: TRBJ2-3
CDR3: CASSLVAGGKDTQYF

V: TRBV28
size: NA
J: TRBJ1-5
CDR3: CASKTGGNQPQHF

V: TRBV6-5
size: NA
J: TRBJ1-4
CDR3: CASTGRGGDEKLFF

V: TRBV5-6
size: NA
J: TRBJ2-3
CDR3: CASSYSSGYATDTQYF

V: TRBV11-2
size: NA
J: TRBJ2-3
CDR3: CASSLEGGGYGTDTQYF